Following are 2 T cell receptor beta chains from one sample sequenced in a study of T-cell memory formation after mild COVID-19 listed by TCRdb under 2021. Libraries were made using 5' RACE. The sequencer was an Illumina NovaSeq 6000. The public reads were run again by TCRdb, first through fastp at Q25 and then through MiXCR, and only productive beta chains were kept. Each CDR3 protein gets just one entry, which takes the most common genes and DNA from the rows behind it. This sample holds 400,000 to 500,000 distinct CDR3 sequences; about a sixth were observed only once. The top ten clonotypes cover 20% to 25% of the sample. The sample was PBMCs or a T cell subset sorted from them (not recorded which). The receptors come from a man between 18 and 29 years old who had mild COVID-19 (a few samples of this study predate the infection). The sample titles of this study are shuffled in the database, so cell type and time point are left out; the donor was told from shared clones.

The gene calls are TRBV20-1 and TRBJ1-4; D is ambiguous. Trimming stripped 5 bases from V and 11 bases from J, with 18 bases between. From germline, CDR1 is DFQATT and CDR2 SNEGSKA (reference sequence). CDR3 length equals 13 residues. The CDR3 protein is CSAPLGQADKLFF. For the CDR3, the DNA is TGCAGTGCTCCCCTTGGGCAGGCCGATAAACTGTTTTTT.

This clonotype was seen only once. This chain links TRBV5-1 with TRBJ2-7; 11 nucleotides agree with TRBD1. The CDR3 extends over 16 amino acids. V was pared by 2 bases and J by 1 base, with 5 bases of the junction left unmatched. Germline V gene sequence: CDR1 SGHRS, CDR2 YFSETQ. As DNA, the CDR3 is TGCGCCAGCAGCTTCTCCGGGACAGGGGGTTCCTACGAGCAGTACTTC. It translates to CASSFSGTGGSYEQYF. Full variable domain (rest looked up from reference TRBV5-1 and TRBJ2-7): KAGVTQTPRYLIKTRGQQVTLSCSPISGHRSVSWYQQTPGQGLQFLFEYFSETQRNKGNFPGRFSGRQFSNSRSEMNVSTLELGDSALYLCASSFSGTGGSYEQYFGPGTRLTVT.